These 32 T cell receptor beta chains were sequenced from one sample in a study of blood T cell repertoires in COVID-19. Profiled with immunoSEQ multiplex PCR; TCRdb holds only in-frame clones, not every one. The sample contains approximately 270,000 clones, around 93% of which appear only once. Material: PBMCs or T cells enriched from blood (not recorded which). The receptors were gathered from a man in his forties who had been exposed to COVID-19.

The gene calls are TRBV20-1 and TRBJ1-1; D remains ambiguous. Per the germline V gene, CDR1 is DFQATT and CDR2 is SNEGSKA (reference sequence). The CDR3 extends over 14 amino acids. V gave up 3 bases and J gave up 13 bases, with 24 bases separating them. The CDR3 loop reads CSASSPEYTKEGFF. DNA of the CDR3: TGCAGTGCTAGTAGCCCAGAGTATACCAAGGAGGGTTTCTTT.

The chain combines TRBV5-4 with TRBJ2-2; TRBD1 agrees at 8 bases. Germline V gene sequence: CDR1 SGHNT, CDR2 YYREEE (reference sequence). This CDR3 is built from 14 residues. V gave up 4 bases and J gave up 6 bases; unmatched junction bases: 5. As DNA, the CDR3 is TGTGCCAGCAGCCGGACAGGGCCCCCCGGGGAGCTGTTTTTT. Protein product: CASSRTGPPGELFF.

V gene TRBV5-1 combines with J gene TRBJ1-6; weak D call: TRBD1 (5 bases). The CDR3 sequence is 15 residues long. Trimming removed 4 bases at V and 5 bases at J, with 13 bases between. Germline loops: CDR1 SGHRS, CDR2 YFSETQ. The CDR3 DNA follows: TGCGCCAGCAGCCGAGTCATGACAGATAATTCACCCCTCCACTTT. Its protein is CASSRVMTDNSPLHF.

This clone was observed a few times. The chain has TRBV5-1 and TRBJ2-1; TRBD2 is a possible D gene (6 bases). V was trimmed by 0 bases and J by 3 bases, leaving 10 bases between them. In germline, CDR1 is SGHRS, CDR2 YFSETQ. CDR3 length equals 15 residues. CDR3 bases: TGCGCCAGCAGCTTGGTTGCGGGACTCTACAATGAGCAGTTCTTC. Residues: CASSLVAGLYNEQFF.

The chain carries TRBV14 and TRBJ1-1; D uncertain. The CDR3 totals 13 residues. The germline CDR1 and CDR2 sequences are SGHDN and FVKESK. V dropped 5 bases and J dropped 4 bases, with 11 bases sitting between them. CDR3: CASSYSEGTEAFF. The CDR3 nucleotides are TGTGCCAGCAGCTATTCAGAGGGCACTGAAGCTTTCTTT.

CDR3 in amino acids: CASSWGRDYEQYF. The DNA for the CDR3 is TGTGCCAGCAGCTGGGGCAGGGACTACGAGCAGTACTTC. This chain joins TRBV13 and TRBJ2-7, with a possible D match to TRBD1 (5 bases). From germline, CDR1 is PRHDT and CDR2 FYEKMQ (reference sequence). Trimming left V 4 bases short and J 3 bases short, with 10 bases between. The CDR3 contains 13 residues.

V and J are TRBV30 and TRBJ2-3; no clear D. CDR3 size: 12 residues. Germline CDR1 and CDR2: GTSNPN and SVGIG (reference sequence). Trimming shortened V by 5 bases and J by 2 bases, and 8 bases separated the two germline ends. CDR3 residues: CAWVPSTDTQYF. The CDR3 nucleotides read TGTGCCTGGGTCCCGTCCACAGATACGCAGTATTTT.

The chain joins TRBV18 to TRBJ1-4; no firm D call. Trimming left V 5 bases short and J 4 bases short, with 17 bases between. There are 16 residues in the CDR3. Germline V gene lookup returns CDR1 KGHSH and CDR2 LQKENI. CDR3: CASSDSLAAFNEKLFF. In nucleotides, the CDR3 is TGTGCCAGCTCAGACTCCTTAGCAGCCTTTAATGAAAAACTGTTTTTT.

The V gene is TRBV4-1, the J gene TRBJ1-3; 7 bases fit TRBD1. Germline trimming cut 4 bases from V and 0 bases from J; bases unmatched to any gene: 6. Germline CDR1 reads MGHRA; CDR2 reads YSYEKL. The CDR3 consists of 16 residues. The CDR3 region is CASSRKTGDSGNTIYF. As DNA, the CDR3 is TGCGCCAGCAGCCGGAAAACAGGGGACTCTGGAAACACCATATATTTT.

This clone was counted between two and nine times. This chain uses TRBV7-9 with TRBJ2-3, with D maybe TRBD2 (5 bases). V shed 5 bases and J shed 4 bases, with 13 bases lying between them. CDR1 and CDR2 (germline): SEHNR, FQNEAQ (reference sequence). This CDR3 is built from 14 residues. CDR3 in amino acids: CASSRASEADTQYF. The CDR3 DNA sequence: TGTGCCAGCAGCCGAGCCTCGGAGGCAGATACGCAGTATTTT. Variable domain in full (rest from reference TRBV7-9 and TRBJ2-3): DTGVSQNPRHKITKRGQNVTFRCDPISEHNRLYWYRQTLGQGPEFLTYFQNEAQLEKSRLLSDRFSAERPKGSFSTLEIQRTEQGDSAMYLCASSRASEADTQYFGPGTRLTVL.

The V call is TRBV28, the J call TRBJ2-7; weak D call: TRBD2 (5 bases). Trimming took off 6 bases at V and 0 bases at J, with 12 bases between the two ends. The V gene's germline CDR1 is MDHEN and CDR2 SYDVKM. This CDR3 spans 14 amino acids. The CDR3 DNA follows: TGTGCCAGCAGCCGGACTCTGATCTCCTACGAGCAGTACTTC. This sequence encodes CASSRTLISYEQYF.

The J gene is TRBJ2-1, the V gene TRBV28, with 7 bases lining up with TRBD1. Germline loops: CDR1 MDHEN, CDR2 SYDVKM. Trimming cost V 6 bases and J 14 bases; bases outside gene matches: 10. The CDR3 consists of 12 residues. CDR3 nucleotide sequence: TGTGCCAGCAGCCACAGGGGTCGTGGGGAGTTCTTC. Protein: CASSHRGRGEFF.

This sequence joins TRBV28 and TRBJ1-5; D is unclear. V lost 4 bases and J 0 bases, leaving 10 bases between the germline ends. CDR1 is MDHEN, CDR2 SYDVKM, per germline. The CDR3 is 15 amino acids. CDR3 sequence reads: CASSSEADSNQPQHF. DNA of the CDR3: TGTGCCAGCAGTTCCGAGGCAGATAGCAATCAGCCCCAGCATTTT.

The chain combines TRBV19 with TRBJ1-5, with D tentatively TRBD1 (5 bases). The CDR3 spans 13 residues. Deletions cut 7 bases from V and 7 bases from J, with 14 bases between. Germline V gives CDR1 LNHDA, CDR2 SQIVND (reference sequence). DNA for the CDR3: TGTGCCAGTATAGGCAGGGAGGGCCAGCCCCAGCATTTT. Its protein is CASIGREGQPQHF.

The chain links TRBV6-2 or TRBV6-3 to TRBJ2-3; TRBD2 agrees at 10 bases. The J segment lost 0 bases and the V segment lost 5 bases, leaving 17 bases of the junction unmatched. Germline CDR1 and CDR2: MNHEY and SVGEGT. The CDR3 length is 20 residues. The CDR3 reads CASSTLTWTSGIRSTDTQYF. DNA for the CDR3: TGTGCCAGCAGTACCCTTACCTGGACTAGCGGCATCCGTAGCACAGATACGCAGTATTTT.

V is TRBV25-1 and J is TRBJ1-2, with D tentatively TRBD1 (5 bases). The CDR3 length is 16 residues. Trimming took 5 bases from V and 4 from J, leaving 20 bases between them. Looked up from germline, CDR1 is MGHDK and CDR2 is SYGVNS. Here the CDR3 DNA reads TGTGCCAGCAGTACCCTTCCTGCAGGGTCTCCCTATGGCTACACCTTC. Amino acids: CASSTLPAGSPYGYTF.

The chain combines TRBV5-1 with TRBJ1-1, with TRBD1 matching over 8 bases. The length of the CDR3 is 17 residues. Germline assignment: CDR1 SGHRS and CDR2 YFSETQ. Germline trimming cut 1 base from V and 0 bases from J; bases unmatched to any gene: 8. This CDR3 is CASSLRAGGGMNTEAFF. The CDR3, as DNA: TGCGCCAGCAGCTTGAGGGCAGGGGGCGGGATGAACACTGAAGCTTTCTTT.

The chain employs TRBV5-5 and TRBJ1-3, with 7 bases matching TRBD1. Germline V gene data show CDR1 as SGHKS and CDR2 as YYEKEE (reference sequence). The CDR3 loop spans 17 amino acids. Trimming at V came to 5 bases and at J to 2 bases, leaving 13 bases not matched to a gene. In nucleotides, the CDR3 is TGTGCCAGCAGGGGACAGTTACTTAAGTCCGCTGGAAACACCATATATTTT. This translates into CASRGQLLKSAGNTIYF. Supplemented by reference TRBV5-5 and TRBJ1-3, the full variable domain reads DAGVTQSPTHLIKTRGQQVTLRCSPISGHKSVSWYQQVLGQGPQFIFQYYEKEERGRGNFPDRFSARQFPNYSSELNVNALLLGDSALYLCASRGQLLKSAGNTIYFGEGSWLTVV.

DNA of the CDR3: TGTGCCAGCAGTTTATCGGGTCCGACCTCAACTAACTATGGCTACACCTTC. As protein: CASSLSGPTSTNYGYTF. V and J are TRBV28 and TRBJ1-2; D not certain. The germline V gene has CDR1 MDHEN and CDR2 SYDVKM. Trimming removed 1 base at V and 0 bases at J, with 15 bases between. The CDR3 runs to 17 residues.

The rearrangement uses TRBV18 and TRBJ2-2; 7 bases are shared with TRBD1. V lost 5 bases, J lost 0 bases, and 6 bases stayed unmatched. The CDR3 is 16 residues long. The germline gives CDR1 KGHSH, CDR2 LQKENI. The CDR3 protein is CASSKMTGTNTGELFF. The CDR3, as DNA: TGTGCCAGCTCAAAAATGACAGGGACGAACACCGGGGAGCTGTTTTTT. Supplemented by reference TRBV18 and TRBJ2-2, the full variable domain reads NAGVMQNPRHLVRRRGQEARLRCSPMKGHSHVYWYRQLPEEGLKFMVYLQKENIIDESGMPKERFSAEFPKEGPSILRIQQVVRGDSAAYFCASSKMTGTNTGELFFGEGSRLTVL.

The chain links TRBV9 to TRBJ2-7; 8 bases line up with TRBD1. The CDR3 has 16 amino acids. V trimming: 4 bases; J trimming: 0 bases; junction bases outside the gene matches: 9. Looked up from germline, CDR1 is SGDLS and CDR2 is YYNGEE. CDR3 coding DNA: TGTGCCAGCAGCTCCCCAGAGGGACAGGTCTCCTACGAGCAGTACTTC. It specifies CASSSPEGQVSYEQYF.

The genes are TRBV2 and TRBJ1-1; a weak D match, TRBD1 (6 bases). Germline V CDR1 and CDR2: SNHLY, FYNNEI. The V gene lost 11 bases and the J gene lost 10 bases, with 17 bases spanning the gap. The CDR3 has 11 amino acids. CDR3 residues: CALQTGQGAFF. The CDR3 DNA reads as TGTGCCCTTCAAACGGGACAAGGAGCTTTCTTT.

The chain recombines TRBV19 with TRBJ2-3, with 7 positions matching TRBD1. The CDR3 contains 17 residues. CDR1 and CDR2 (germline): LNHDA, SQIVND (reference sequence). Trimming cost V 5 bases and J 0 bases; bases outside gene matches: 11. The CDR3 DNA sequence: TGTGCCAGTAGTCCCCCGACAGGGTGGAAGAGCACAGATACGCAGTATTTT. Protein: CASSPPTGWKSTDTQYF.

The chain combines TRBV28 with TRBJ1-5; 8 bases are shared with TRBD1. Trimming took 6 bases from V and 6 from J; bases not matched to a gene: 4. CDR1 is MDHEN, CDR2 SYDVKM, per germline. The CDR3 loop spans 13 amino acids. CDR3 DNA: TGTGCCAGCAGAGTAACAGGGGGTCAGCCCCAGCATTTT. Its translation: CASRVTGGQPQHF.

This rearrangement joins TRBV6-5 to TRBJ2-7, with D tentatively TRBD1 (6 bases). In germline, CDR1 is MNHEY, CDR2 SVGAGI. This CDR3 region has 12 residues. V was cut by 7 bases and J by 4 bases, with 11 bases left in between. The CDR3 protein is CASTGTRYEQYF. The CDR3, as DNA: TGTGCCAGCACAGGGACACGATACGAGCAGTACTTC.

This chain uses TRBV5-1 with TRBJ1-4, with D maybe TRBD1 (6 bases). The CDR3 runs to 14 residues. V was shortened by 5 bases and J by 7 bases, with 15 bases between the two germline ends. Per germline, CDR1 SGHRS and CDR2 YFSETQ. CDR3: CASSPTKGGEKLFF. The CDR3 nucleotides read TGCGCCAGCAGTCCGACGAAAGGGGGTGAAAAACTGTTTTTT. The full variable domain, in which reference TRBV5-1 and TRBJ1-4 provide the parts outside the CDR3, is KAGVTQTPRYLIKTRGQQVTLSCSPISGHRSVSWYQQTPGQGLQFLFEYFSETQRNKGNFPGRFSGRQFSNSRSEMNVSTLELGDSALYLCASSPTKGGEKLFFGSGTQLSVL.

V and J are TRBV18 and TRBJ1-6; 9 bases are shared with TRBD1. V shed 3 bases and J 9 bases; nucleotides not matched to a gene: 9. Per germline, CDR1 KGHSH and CDR2 LQKENI. This CDR3 is 16 amino acids long. This CDR3 is CASSPRGQGEASPLHF. In nucleotides, the CDR3 is TGTGCCAGCTCACCCCGGGGACAGGGCGAGGCTTCACCCCTCCACTTT.

The rearrangement uses TRBV5-1 and TRBJ2-5; TRBD1 matches 9 bases. The CDR3 runs to 13 residues. V gave up 4 bases and J gave up 5 bases; unmatched junction bases: 3. Germline V gives CDR1 SGHRS, CDR2 YFSETQ. The CDR3 spells CASSRTGAETQYF. CDR3 DNA sequence: TGCGCCAGCAGCAGGACAGGGGCCGAGACCCAGTACTTC.

Here the CDR3 reads CASGGVFPYEQYF. CDR3 in DNA: TGTGCCAGCGGGGGGGTTTTTCCCTACGAGCAGTACTTC. The gene calls are TRBV2 and TRBJ2-7; 7 bases are shared with TRBD2. Trimming at V came to 8 bases and at J to 2 bases, leaving 6 bases not matched to a gene. Germline lookup yields CDR1 SNHLY and CDR2 FYNNEI. This CDR3 is 13 amino acids long.

The genes are TRBV15 and TRBJ1-1, with D unclear. V was trimmed by 8 bases and J by 2 bases, leaving 6 bases between them. The CDR3 spans 11 residues. Germline lookup yields CDR1 LNHNV and CDR2 YYDKDF (reference sequence). The CDR3 sequence is CATVGNTEAFF. The CDR3 DNA reads as TGTGCCACCGTGGGCAACACTGAAGCTTTCTTT.

J is TRBJ2-5 and V is TRBV24-1; D is ambiguous. This CDR3 is 14 amino acids long. V lost 2 bases and J 2 bases, leaving 8 bases between the germline ends. Looked up from germline, CDR1 is KGHDR and CDR2 is SFDVKD. The CDR3 here is CATSDSFVQETQYF. CDR3 sequence (DNA): TGTGCCACCAGTGATTCGTTCGTTCAAGAGACCCAGTACTTC.

The chain couples TRBV30 to TRBJ2-1, with 8 bases that match TRBD1. V was clipped by 3 bases and J by 2 bases; unmatched bases: 6. Per germline, CDR1 GTSNPN and CDR2 SVGIG (reference sequence). This CDR3 is 15 amino acids long. This CDR3 is CAWRPRGPTYNEQFF. CDR3 nucleotides: TGTGCCTGGAGGCCCAGGGGGCCTACCTACAATGAGCAGTTCTTC.